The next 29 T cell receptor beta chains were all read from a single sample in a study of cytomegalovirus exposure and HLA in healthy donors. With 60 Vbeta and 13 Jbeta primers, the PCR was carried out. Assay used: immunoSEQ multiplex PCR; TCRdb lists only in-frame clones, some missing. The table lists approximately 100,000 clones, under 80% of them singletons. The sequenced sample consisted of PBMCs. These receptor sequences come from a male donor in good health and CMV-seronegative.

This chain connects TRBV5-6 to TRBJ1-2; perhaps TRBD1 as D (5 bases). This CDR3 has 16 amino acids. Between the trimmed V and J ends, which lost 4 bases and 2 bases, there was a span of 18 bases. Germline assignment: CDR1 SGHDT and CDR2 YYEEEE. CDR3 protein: CASSQRQHEANYGYTF. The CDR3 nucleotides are TGTGCCAGCAGCCAGAGACAGCACGAGGCAAACTATGGCTACACCTTC.

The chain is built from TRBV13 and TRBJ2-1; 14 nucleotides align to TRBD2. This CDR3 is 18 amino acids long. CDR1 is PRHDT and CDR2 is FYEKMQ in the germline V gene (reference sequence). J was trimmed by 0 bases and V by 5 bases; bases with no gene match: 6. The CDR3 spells CASSPQGTSGGSYNEQFF. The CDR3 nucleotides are TGTGCCAGCAGCCCACAGGGGACTAGCGGGGGCTCCTACAATGAGCAGTTCTTC.

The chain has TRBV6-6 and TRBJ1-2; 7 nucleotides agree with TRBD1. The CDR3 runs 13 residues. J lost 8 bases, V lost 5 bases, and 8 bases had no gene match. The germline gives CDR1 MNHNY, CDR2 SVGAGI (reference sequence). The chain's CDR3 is CASSPRQGGGYTF. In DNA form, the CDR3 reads TGTGCCAGCAGTCCTAGACAGGGCGGCGGCTACACCTTC.

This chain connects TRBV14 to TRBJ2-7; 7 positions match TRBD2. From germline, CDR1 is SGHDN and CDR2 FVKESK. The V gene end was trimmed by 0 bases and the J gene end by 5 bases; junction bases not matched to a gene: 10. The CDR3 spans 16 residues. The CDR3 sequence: CASSQDGRPFPHEQYF. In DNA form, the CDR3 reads TGTGCCAGCAGCCAAGACGGGAGGCCTTTTCCTCACGAGCAGTACTTC.

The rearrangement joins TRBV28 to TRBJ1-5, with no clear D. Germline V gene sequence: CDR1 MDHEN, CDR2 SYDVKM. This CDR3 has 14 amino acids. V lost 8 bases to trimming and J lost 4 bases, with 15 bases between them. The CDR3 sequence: CASENDGENQPQHF. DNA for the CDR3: TGTGCCAGCGAAAACGATGGGGAGAATCAGCCCCAGCATTTT.

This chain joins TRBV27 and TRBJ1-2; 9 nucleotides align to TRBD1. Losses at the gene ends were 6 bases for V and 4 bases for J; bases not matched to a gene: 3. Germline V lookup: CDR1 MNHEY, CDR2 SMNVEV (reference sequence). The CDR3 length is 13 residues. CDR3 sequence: CASRPGQGYGYTF. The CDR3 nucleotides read TGTGCCAGCAGACCGGGACAGGGCTATGGCTACACCTTC.

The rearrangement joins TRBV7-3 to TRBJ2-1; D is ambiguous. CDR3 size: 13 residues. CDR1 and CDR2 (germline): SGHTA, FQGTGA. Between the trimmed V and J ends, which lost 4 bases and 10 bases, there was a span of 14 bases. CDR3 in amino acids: CASSSRGGGEQFF. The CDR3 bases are TGTGCCAGCAGCTCCCGTGGTGGCGGAGAGCAGTTCTTC. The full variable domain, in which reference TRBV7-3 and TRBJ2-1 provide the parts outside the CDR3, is GAGVSQTPSNKVTEKGKYVELRCDPISGHTALYWYRQSLGQGPEFLIYFQGTGAADDSGLPNDRFFAVRPEGSVSTLKIQRTERGDSAVYLCASSSRGGGEQFFGPGTRLTVL.

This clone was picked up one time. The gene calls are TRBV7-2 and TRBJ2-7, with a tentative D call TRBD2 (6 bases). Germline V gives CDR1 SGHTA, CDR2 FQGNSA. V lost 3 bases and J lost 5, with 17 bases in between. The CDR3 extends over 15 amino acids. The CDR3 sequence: CASSFRGLRWDEQYF. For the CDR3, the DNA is TGTGCCAGCAGCTTTAGGGGACTCAGATGGGACGAGCAGTACTTC.

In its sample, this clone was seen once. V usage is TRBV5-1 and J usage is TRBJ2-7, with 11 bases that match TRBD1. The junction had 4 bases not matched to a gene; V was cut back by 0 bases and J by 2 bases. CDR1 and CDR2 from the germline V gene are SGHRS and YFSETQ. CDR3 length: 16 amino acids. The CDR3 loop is CASSLAPGQGAYEQYF. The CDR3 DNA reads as TGCGCCAGCAGCTTGGCCCCGGGACAGGGGGCCTACGAGCAGTACTTC.

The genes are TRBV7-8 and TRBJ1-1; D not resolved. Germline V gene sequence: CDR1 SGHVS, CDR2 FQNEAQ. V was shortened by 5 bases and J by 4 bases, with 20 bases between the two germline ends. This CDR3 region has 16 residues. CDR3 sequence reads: CASSRARGTGITEAFF. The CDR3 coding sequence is TGTGCCAGCAGCCGCGCTCGGGGTACCGGGATCACTGAAGCTTTCTTT.

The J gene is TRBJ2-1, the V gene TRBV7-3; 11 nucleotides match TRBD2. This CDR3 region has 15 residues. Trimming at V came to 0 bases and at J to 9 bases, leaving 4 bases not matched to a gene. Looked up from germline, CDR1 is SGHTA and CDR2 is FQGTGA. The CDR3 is CASSLTSGREGEQFF. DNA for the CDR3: TGTGCCAGCAGCTTAACTAGCGGGAGGGAAGGTGAGCAGTTCTTC.

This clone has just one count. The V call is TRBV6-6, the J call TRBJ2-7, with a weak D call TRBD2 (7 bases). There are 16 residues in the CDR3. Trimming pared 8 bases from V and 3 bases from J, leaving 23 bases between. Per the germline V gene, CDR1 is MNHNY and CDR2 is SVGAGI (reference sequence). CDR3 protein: CASASGGGSGRYEQYF. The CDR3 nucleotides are TGTGCCAGCGCATCCGGGGGCGGGAGTGGGCGCTACGAGCAGTACTTC.

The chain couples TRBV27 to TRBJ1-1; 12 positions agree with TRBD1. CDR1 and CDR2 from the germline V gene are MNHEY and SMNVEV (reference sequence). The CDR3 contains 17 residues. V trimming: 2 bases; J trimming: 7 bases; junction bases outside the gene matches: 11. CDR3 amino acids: CASSLRGGDRGHDEAFF. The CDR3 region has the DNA TGTGCCAGCAGTTTAAGGGGCGGGGACAGGGGGCATGATGAAGCTTTCTTT.

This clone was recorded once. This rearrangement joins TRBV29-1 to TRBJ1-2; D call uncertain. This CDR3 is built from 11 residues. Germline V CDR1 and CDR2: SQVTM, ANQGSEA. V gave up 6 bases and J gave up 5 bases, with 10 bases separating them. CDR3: CSVVTVYGYTF. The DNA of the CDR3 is TGCAGCGTCGTCACAGTGTATGGCTACACCTTC.

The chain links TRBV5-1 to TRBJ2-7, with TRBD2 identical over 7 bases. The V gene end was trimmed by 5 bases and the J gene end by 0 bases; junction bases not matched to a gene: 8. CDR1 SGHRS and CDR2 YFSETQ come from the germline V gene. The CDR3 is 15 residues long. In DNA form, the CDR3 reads TGCGCCAGCAGGGGAGGAGCGGGGAGCTCCTACGAGCAGTACTTC. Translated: CASRGGAGSSYEQYF.

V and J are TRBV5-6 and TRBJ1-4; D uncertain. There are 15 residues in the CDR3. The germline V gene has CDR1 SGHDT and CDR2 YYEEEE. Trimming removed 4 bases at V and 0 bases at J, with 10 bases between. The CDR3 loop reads CASSPLAATNEKLFF. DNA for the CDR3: TGTGCCAGCAGCCCCTTGGCGGCAACTAATGAAAAACTGTTTTTT.

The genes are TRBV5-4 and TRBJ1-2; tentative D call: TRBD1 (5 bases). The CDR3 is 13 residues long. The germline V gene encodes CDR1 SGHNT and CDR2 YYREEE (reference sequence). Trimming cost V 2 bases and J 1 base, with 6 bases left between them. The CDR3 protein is CASSFDSNYGYTF. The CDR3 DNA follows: TGTGCCAGCAGCTTCGACAGTAACTATGGCTACACCTTC. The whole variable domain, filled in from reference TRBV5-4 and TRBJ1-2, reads ETGVTQSPTHLIKTRGQQVTLRCSSQSGHNTVSWYQQALGQGPQFIFQYYREEENGRGNFPPRFSGLQFPNYSSELNVNALELDDSALYLCASSFDSNYGYTFGSGTRLTVV.

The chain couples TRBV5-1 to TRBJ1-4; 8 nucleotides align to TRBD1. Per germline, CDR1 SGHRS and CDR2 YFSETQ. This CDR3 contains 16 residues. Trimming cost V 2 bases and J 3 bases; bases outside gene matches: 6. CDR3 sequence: CASSFLGQGPNEKLFF. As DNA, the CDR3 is TGCGCCAGCAGCTTCTTAGGACAGGGTCCTAATGAAAAACTGTTTTTT.

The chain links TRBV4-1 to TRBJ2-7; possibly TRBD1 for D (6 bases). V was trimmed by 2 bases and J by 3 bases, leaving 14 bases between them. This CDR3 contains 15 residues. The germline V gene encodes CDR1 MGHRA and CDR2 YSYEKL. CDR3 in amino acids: CASSQPGQKIYEQYF. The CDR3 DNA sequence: TGCGCCAGCAGCCAACCCGGACAGAAAATCTACGAGCAGTACTTC.

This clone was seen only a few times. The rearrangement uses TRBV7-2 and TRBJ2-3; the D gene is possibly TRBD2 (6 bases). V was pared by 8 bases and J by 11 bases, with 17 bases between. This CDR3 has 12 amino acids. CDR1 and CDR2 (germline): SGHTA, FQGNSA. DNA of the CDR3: TGTGCCAGCGGCTACACTAGCAGCCAGCAGTATTTT. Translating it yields CASGYTSSQQYF.

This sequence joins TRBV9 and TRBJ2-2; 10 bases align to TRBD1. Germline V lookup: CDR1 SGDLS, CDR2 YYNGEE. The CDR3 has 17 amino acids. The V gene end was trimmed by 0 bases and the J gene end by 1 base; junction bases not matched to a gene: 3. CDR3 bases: TGTGCCAGCAGCGTAGCTAGGGACAGGGGGAACACCGGGGAGCTGTTTTTT. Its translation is CASSVARDRGNTGELFF.

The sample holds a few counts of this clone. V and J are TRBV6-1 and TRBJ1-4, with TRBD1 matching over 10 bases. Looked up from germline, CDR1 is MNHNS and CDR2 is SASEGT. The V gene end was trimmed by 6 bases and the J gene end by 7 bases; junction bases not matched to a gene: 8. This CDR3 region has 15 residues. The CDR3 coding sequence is TGTGCCAGCAGCATGGACAGGGGGGTGGCTGAAAAACTGTTTTTT. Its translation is CASSMDRGVAEKLFF.

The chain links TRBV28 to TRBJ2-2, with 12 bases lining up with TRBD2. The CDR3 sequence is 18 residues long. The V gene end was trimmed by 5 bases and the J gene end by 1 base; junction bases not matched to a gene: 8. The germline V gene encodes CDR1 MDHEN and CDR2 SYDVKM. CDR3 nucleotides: TGTGCCAGCAGTACCCCAGGACTAGCGGGGATGAACACCGGGGAGCTGTTTTTT. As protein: CASSTPGLAGMNTGELFF.

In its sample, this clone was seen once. The CDR3 loop reads CSVGQGLGAFF. DNA of the CDR3: TGCAGCGTGGGCCAGGGACTAGGAGCTTTCTTT. The chain recombines TRBV29-1 with TRBJ1-1; possibly TRBD1 for D (5 bases). This CDR3 has 11 residues. V was cut by 6 bases and J by 10 bases, with 15 bases left in between. In germline, CDR1 is SQVTM, CDR2 ANQGSEA.

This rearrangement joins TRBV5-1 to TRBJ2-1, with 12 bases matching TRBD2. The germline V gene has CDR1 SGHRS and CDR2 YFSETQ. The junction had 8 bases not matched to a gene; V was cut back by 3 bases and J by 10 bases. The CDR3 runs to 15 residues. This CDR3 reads CASSYSSGRAWEQFF. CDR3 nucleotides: TGCGCCAGCAGCTACTCTAGCGGGAGGGCTTGGGAGCAGTTCTTC.

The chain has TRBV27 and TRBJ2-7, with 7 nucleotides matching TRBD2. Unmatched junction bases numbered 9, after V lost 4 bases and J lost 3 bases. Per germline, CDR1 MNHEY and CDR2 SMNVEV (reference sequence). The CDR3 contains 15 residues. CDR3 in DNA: TGTGCCAGCAGTTCTGGTATAGCGGGCAACTACGAGCAGTACTTC. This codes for CASSSGIAGNYEQYF.

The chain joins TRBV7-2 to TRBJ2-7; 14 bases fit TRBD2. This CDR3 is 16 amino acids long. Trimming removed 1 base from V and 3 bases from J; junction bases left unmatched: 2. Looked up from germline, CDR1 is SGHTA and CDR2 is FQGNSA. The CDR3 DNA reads TGTGCCAGCAGCTTAGGACTAGCGGGAGGGAACTACGAGCAGTACTTC. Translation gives CASSLGLAGGNYEQYF.

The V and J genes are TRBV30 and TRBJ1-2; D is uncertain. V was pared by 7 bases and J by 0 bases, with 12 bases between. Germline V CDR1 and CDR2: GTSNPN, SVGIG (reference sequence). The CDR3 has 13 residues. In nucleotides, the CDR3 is TGTGCCTTCATAGGAGCGGCTAACTATGGCTACACCTTC. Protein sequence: CAFIGAANYGYTF.

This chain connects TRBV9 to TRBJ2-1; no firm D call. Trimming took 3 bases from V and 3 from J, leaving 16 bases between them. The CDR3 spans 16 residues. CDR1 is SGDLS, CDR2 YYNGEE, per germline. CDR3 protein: CASSDQPRKGYNEQFF. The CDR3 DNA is TGTGCCAGCAGCGATCAACCGAGGAAAGGCTACAATGAGCAGTTCTTC.